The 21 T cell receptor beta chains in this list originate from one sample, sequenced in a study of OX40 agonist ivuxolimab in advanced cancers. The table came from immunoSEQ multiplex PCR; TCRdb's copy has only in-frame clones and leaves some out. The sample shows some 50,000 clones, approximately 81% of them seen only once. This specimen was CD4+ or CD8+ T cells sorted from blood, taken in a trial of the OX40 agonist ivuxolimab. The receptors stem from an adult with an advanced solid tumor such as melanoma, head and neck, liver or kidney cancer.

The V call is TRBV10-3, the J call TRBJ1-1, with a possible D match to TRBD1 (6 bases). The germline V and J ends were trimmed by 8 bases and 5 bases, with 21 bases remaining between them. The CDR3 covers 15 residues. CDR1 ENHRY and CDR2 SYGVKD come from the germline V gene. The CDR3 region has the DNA TGTGCCATCGTACGGGAGGCAGGGGCAGGGACTGAAGCTTTCTTT. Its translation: CAIVREAGAGTEAFF.

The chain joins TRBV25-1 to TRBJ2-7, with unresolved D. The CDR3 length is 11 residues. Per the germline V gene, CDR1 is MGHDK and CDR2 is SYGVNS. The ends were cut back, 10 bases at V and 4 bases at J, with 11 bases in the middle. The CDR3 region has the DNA TGTGCCACCTCCCGGACGTACGAGCAGTACTTC. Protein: CATSRTYEQYF.

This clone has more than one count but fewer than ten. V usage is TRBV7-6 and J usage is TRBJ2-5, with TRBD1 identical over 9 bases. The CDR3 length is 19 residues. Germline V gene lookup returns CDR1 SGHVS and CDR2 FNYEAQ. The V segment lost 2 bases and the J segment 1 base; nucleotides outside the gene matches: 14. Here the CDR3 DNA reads TGTGCCAGCAGCTTAACCGGGACAGGGTTGGCTAGCGGCCAAGAGACCCAGTACTTC. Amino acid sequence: CASSLTGTGLASGQETQYF.

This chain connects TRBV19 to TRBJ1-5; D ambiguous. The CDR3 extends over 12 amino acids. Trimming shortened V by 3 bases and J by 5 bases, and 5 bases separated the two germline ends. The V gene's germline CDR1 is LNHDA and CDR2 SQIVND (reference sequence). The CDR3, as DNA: TGTGCCAGTAGTATTTTAGATCAGCCCCAGCATTTT. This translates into CASSILDQPQHF.

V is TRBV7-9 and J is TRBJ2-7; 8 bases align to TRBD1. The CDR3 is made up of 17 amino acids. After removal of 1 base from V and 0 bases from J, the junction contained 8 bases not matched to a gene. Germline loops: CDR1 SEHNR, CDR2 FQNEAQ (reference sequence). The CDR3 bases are TGTGCCAGCAGCTTAGATTTAACAGGGGGGAGCTCCTACGAGCAGTACTTC. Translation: CASSLDLTGGSSYEQYF.

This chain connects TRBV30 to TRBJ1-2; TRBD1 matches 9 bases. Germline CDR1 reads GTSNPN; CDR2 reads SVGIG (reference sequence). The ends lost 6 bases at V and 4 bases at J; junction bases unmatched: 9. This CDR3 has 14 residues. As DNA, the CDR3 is TGTGCCTGTAATGGACAGGGGATTCCCTATGGCTACACCTTC. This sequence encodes CACNGQGIPYGYTF. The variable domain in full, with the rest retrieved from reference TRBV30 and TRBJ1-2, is SQTIHQWPATLVQPVGSPLSLECTVEGTSNPNLYWYRQAAGRGLQLLFYSVGIGQISSEVPQNLSASRPQDRQFILSSKKLLLSDSGFYLCACNGQGIPYGYTFGSGTRLTVV.

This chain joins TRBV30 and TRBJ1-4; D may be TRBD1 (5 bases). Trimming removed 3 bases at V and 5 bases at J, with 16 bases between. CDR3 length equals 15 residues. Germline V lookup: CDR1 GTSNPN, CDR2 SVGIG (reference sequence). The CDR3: CAWSDTGLPNEKLFF. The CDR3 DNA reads TGTGCCTGGAGCGATACAGGCTTACCAAATGAAAAACTGTTTTTT.

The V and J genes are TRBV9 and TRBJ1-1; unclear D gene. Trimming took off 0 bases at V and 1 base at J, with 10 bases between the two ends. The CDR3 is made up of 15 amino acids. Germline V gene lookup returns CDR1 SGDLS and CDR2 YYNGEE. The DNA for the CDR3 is TGTGCCAGCAGCGTAGTGGTAGGGCAGAACACTGAAGCTTTCTTT. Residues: CASSVVVGQNTEAFF.

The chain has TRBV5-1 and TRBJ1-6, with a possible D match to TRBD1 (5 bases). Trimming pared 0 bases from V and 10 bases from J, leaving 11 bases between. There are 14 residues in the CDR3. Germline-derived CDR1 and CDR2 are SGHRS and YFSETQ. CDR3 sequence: CASSLDGDGSPLHF. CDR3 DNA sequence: TGCGCCAGCAGCTTGGATGGGGACGGATCACCCCTCCACTTT.

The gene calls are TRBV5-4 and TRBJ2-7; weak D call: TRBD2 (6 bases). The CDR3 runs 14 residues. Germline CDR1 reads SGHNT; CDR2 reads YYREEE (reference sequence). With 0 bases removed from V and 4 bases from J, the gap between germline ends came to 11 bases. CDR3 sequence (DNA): TGTGCCAGCAGCTTGGGATTAGCGGAGTACGAGCAGTACTTC. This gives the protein CASSLGLAEYEQYF.

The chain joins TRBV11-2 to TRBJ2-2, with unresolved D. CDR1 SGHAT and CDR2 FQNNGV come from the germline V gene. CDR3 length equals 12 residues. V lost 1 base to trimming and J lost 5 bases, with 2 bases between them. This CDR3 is CASSLGTGELFF. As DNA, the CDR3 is TGTGCCAGCAGCTTAGGGACCGGGGAGCTGTTTTTT.

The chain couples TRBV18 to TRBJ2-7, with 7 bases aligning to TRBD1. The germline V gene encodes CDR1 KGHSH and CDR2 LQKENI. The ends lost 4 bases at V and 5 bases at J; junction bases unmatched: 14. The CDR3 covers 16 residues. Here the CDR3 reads CASSRETGVNRDEQYF. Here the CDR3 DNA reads TGTGCCAGCTCACGTGAAACAGGGGTTAATAGGGACGAGCAGTACTTC.

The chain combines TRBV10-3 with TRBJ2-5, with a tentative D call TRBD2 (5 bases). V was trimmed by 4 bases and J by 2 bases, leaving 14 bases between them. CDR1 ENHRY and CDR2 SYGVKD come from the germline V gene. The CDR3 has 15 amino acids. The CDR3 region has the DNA TGTGCCATCAGTGCGGCTAGCCGTAATCAAGAGACCCAGTACTTC. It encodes CAISAASRNQETQYF.

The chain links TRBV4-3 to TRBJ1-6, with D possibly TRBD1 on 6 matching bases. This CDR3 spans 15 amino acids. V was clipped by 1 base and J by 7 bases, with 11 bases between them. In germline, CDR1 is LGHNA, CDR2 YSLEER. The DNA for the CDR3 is TGCGCCAGCAGCCAAGGGAGGACAGCAAATTCACCCCTCCACTTT. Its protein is CASSQGRTANSPLHF.

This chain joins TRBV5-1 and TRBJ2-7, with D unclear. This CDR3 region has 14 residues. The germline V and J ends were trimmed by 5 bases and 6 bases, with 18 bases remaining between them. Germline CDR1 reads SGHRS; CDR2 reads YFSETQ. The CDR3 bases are TGCGCCAGCAGTCCCCCGGAAAGTTTGCGCGAGCAGTACTTC. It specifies CASSPPESLREQYF. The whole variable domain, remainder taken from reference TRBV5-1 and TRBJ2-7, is KAGVTQTPRYLIKTRGQQVTLSCSPISGHRSVSWYQQTPGQGLQFLFEYFSETQRNKGNFPGRFSGRQFSNSRSEMNVSTLELGDSALYLCASSPPESLREQYFGPGTRLTVT.

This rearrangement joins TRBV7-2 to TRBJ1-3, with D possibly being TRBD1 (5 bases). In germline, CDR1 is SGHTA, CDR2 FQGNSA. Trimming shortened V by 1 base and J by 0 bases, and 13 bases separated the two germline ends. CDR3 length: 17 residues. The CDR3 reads CASSLGPGQSSGNTIYF. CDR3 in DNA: TGTGCCAGCAGCTTAGGACCGGGGCAGTCCTCTGGAAACACCATATATTTT.

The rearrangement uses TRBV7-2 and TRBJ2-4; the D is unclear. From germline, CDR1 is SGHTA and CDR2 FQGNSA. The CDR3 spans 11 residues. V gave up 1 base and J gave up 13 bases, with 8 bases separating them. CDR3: CASSLEWRQYF. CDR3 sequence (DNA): TGTGCCAGCAGCTTAGAGTGGCGCCAGTACTTC.

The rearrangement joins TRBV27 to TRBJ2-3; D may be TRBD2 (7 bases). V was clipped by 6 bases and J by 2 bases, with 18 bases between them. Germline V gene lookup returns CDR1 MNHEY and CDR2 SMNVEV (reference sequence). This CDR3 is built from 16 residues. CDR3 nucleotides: TGTGCCAGCAGGGGGGGGGCGGGAGTGAACACAGATACGCAGTATTTT. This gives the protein CASRGGAGVNTDTQYF.

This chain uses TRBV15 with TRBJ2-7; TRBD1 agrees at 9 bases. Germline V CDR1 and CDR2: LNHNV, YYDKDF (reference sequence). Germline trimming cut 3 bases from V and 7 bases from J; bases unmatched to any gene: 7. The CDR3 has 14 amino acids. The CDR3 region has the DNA TGTGCCACCAGCAGCGGGACAGGGACTCCAGAGCAGTACTTC. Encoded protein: CATSSGTGTPEQYF.

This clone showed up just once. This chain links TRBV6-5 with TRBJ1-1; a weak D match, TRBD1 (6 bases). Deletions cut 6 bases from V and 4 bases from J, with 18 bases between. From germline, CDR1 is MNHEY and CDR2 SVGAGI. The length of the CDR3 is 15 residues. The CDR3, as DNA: TGTGCCAGCAGGACGCGGGGGGCCAGGGGCACTGAAGCTTTCTTT. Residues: CASRTRGARGTEAFF.

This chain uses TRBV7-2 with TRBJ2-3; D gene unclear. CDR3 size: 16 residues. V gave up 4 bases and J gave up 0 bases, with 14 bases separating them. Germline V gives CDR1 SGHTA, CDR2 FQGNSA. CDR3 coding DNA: TGTGCCAGCAGCTCCGGTGCGAGAGGTAGCACAGATACGCAGTATTTT. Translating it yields CASSSGARGSTDTQYF.